One and the same sample provided the 13 T cell receptor beta chains below, sequenced in a study of somatic mutations in cytotoxic T cells in rheumatoid arthritis. Here immunoSEQ multiplex PCR was the method, and the copy in TCRdb shows in-frame clones only, minus some. This table has 10,000 or so clones, 65% to 85% appearing once. Sequenced material: CD8+ T cells sorted from blood. These receptors were taken from a woman between 50 and 59 years old in good health.

A word on this clone: Because the CDR3 is missing its conserved closing phenylalanine or tryptophan, this is likely a read error. This sequence joins TRBV27 and TRBJ2-7; maybe TRBD2 (7 bases). The CDR3 extends over 14 amino acids. Germline CDR1 is MNHEY and CDR2 is SMNVEV (reference sequence). The V end was cut by 8 bases, the J end by 0 bases, with 14 bases between. The CDR3 loop is CASGGGGSSYEQYL. The CDR3 nucleotides are TGTGCCAGCGGGGGCGGGGGAAGCTCCTACGAGCAGTACCTC.

The chain carries TRBV7-9 and TRBJ2-1; 11 bases agree with TRBD2. The CDR3 has 16 amino acids. The V gene end was trimmed by 5 bases and the J gene end by 2 bases; junction bases not matched to a gene: 5. The germline gives CDR1 SEHNR, CDR2 FQNEAQ (reference sequence). CDR3 residues: CASSRGTSGPYNEQFF. CDR3 coding DNA: TGTGCCAGCAGCCGAGGGACTAGCGGCCCCTACAATGAGCAGTTCTTC.

The CDR3 here is CASSRGTGELFF. DNA of the CDR3: TGTGCCAGCAGCCGAGGAACCGGGGAGCTGTTTTTT. The chain carries TRBV6-5 and TRBJ2-2, with D unclear. This CDR3 has 12 amino acids. Germline V lookup: CDR1 MNHEY, CDR2 SVGAGI. Trimming removed 6 bases at V and 5 bases at J, with 7 bases between.

The chain joins TRBV28 to TRBJ2-7, with D possibly being TRBD2 (5 bases). The germline V gene encodes CDR1 MDHEN and CDR2 SYDVKM. This CDR3 contains 15 residues. The V end was cut by 2 bases, the J end by 7 bases, with 18 bases between. The CDR3: CASSLEQRPPSEQYF. Here the CDR3 DNA reads TGTGCCAGCAGTTTAGAACAGCGGCCCCCTTCAGAGCAGTACTTC.

This clone has a single count. The V call is TRBV10-1, the J call TRBJ1-4; the D gene is possibly TRBD1 (6 bases). Germline CDR1 WNHNN, CDR2 SYGVQD (reference sequence). The CDR3 consists of 13 residues. V lost 4 bases and J lost 5, with 8 bases in between. The CDR3: CASSGQGNEKLFF. DNA of the CDR3: TGCGCCAGCAGTGGGCAGGGGAATGAAAAACTGTTTTTT.

This chain uses TRBV15 with TRBJ2-1; 9 nucleotides match TRBD1. Unmatched junction bases numbered 10, after V lost 2 bases and J lost 8 bases. Germline values: CDR1 LNHNV, CDR2 YYDKDF (reference sequence). CDR3 length: 16 residues. The CDR3 loop reads CATSRPLTGGQDEQFF. The DNA of the CDR3 is TGTGCCACCAGCAGACCTTTGACAGGGGGTCAGGATGAGCAGTTCTTC.

This clone was picked up a small number of times. The rearrangement uses TRBV6-4 and TRBJ2-1; TRBD2 matches 10 bases. The CDR3 has 15 amino acids. J was trimmed by 5 bases and V by 5 bases; bases with no gene match: 6. Germline CDR1 reads MRHNA; CDR2 reads SNTAGT. In DNA, the CDR3 is TGTGCCAGCAGTCGACTAGCGGGCTCTAACAATGAGCAGTTCTTC. It is translated as CASSRLAGSNNEQFF.

The chain is built from TRBV2 and TRBJ2-3; TRBD1 aligns across 7 bases. The V gene end was trimmed by 1 base and the J gene end by 2 bases; junction bases not matched to a gene: 6. The CDR3 is 16 residues long. Germline CDR1 is SNHLY and CDR2 is FYNNEI. This CDR3 is CASSEGGGLLTDTQYF. The CDR3 DNA sequence: TGTGCCAGCAGTGAAGGAGGGGGCCTCCTCACAGATACGCAGTATTTT.

The rearrangement links TRBV9 to TRBJ2-2; D perhaps matches TRBD1 (5 bases). The CDR3 contains 14 residues. V shed 4 bases and J shed 6 bases, with 13 bases lying between them. Germline V gives CDR1 SGDLS, CDR2 YYNGEE. The CDR3 DNA sequence: TGTGCCAGCAGCCCCCAAAGGGGCTCCGGGGAGCTGTTTTTT. It encodes CASSPQRGSGELFF.

In DNA form, the CDR3 reads TGTGCCAGCAGTCCCCAAGGGGAGGACGAGCAGTACTTC. Protein sequence: CASSPQGEDEQYF. The chain joins TRBV6-5 to TRBJ2-7; a weak D match, TRBD2 (6 bases). The CDR3 consists of 13 residues. V was shortened by 5 bases and J by 5 bases, with 13 bases between the two germline ends. Germline assignment: CDR1 MNHEY and CDR2 SVGAGI.

The genes are TRBV25-1 and TRBJ2-4; a weak D match, TRBD2 (5 bases). Looked up from germline, CDR1 is MGHDK and CDR2 is SYGVNS. CDR3 length: 17 residues. Trimming took 1 base from V and 2 from J, leaving 15 bases between them. CDR3 in amino acids: CASSESVVGRPKNIQYF. DNA for the CDR3: TGTGCCAGCAGTGAATCGGTGGTAGGGAGACCCAAAAACATTCAGTACTTC.

The rearrangement links TRBV6-5 to TRBJ1-6; D is undetermined. The CDR3 contains 13 residues. The V end lost 0 bases, the J end lost 9 bases, and 6 bases lay between the germline ends. Germline V gene lookup returns CDR1 MNHEY and CDR2 SVGAGI. CDR3 sequence (DNA): TGTGCCAGCAGTTACTCCCTATTTTCACCCCTCCACTTT. Translated, it gives CASSYSLFSPLHF.

This clone was seen a single time. The chain links TRBV4-3 to TRBJ2-3; TRBD2 is a possible D gene (5 bases). Germline loops: CDR1 LGHNA, CDR2 YSLEER. The CDR3 runs to 14 residues. V gave up 3 bases and J gave up 6 bases, with 13 bases separating them. The CDR3 sequence: CASSHGESPDTQYF. The CDR3 region has the DNA TGCGCCAGCAGCCATGGGGAGTCCCCCGATACGCAGTATTTT.